What follows are 21 T cell receptor beta chains derived from one specimen sequenced in a study of Ad26.COV2.S vaccination and SARS-CoV-2 variants. Specified treatment: some 20 received Ad26.COV2.S at low or high dose, single or two shots; 5 received placebo; per-sample allocation not given. Sampling happened 63 days after the first vaccine or placebo injection. Assay used: immunoSEQ multiplex PCR; TCRdb lists only in-frame clones, some missing. This table holds 400,000 to 450,000 clones, about 90% found once. The sequencing used peripheral blood, collected in a trial of Ad26.COV2.S vaccine versus placebo. The receptors derive from a person aged 18-65 years who received the Ad26.COV2.S COVID-19 vaccine or a placebo.

This rearrangement joins TRBV11-2 to TRBJ2-3; D not resolved. Trimming removed 5 bases from V and 1 base from J, with 13 bases in between. The length of the CDR3 is 15 residues. Germline V gives CDR1 SGHAT, CDR2 FQNNGV. DNA of the CDR3: TGTGCCAGCAGCCGCGGTGGTGGCGGCACAGATACGCAGTATTTT. Protein sequence: CASSRGGGGTDTQYF. The full variable domain, with the rest looked up from reference TRBV11-2 and TRBJ2-3, is EAGVAQSPRYKIIEKRQSVAFWCNPISGHATLYWYQQILGQGPKLLIQFQNNGVVDDSQLPKDRFSAERLKGVDSTLKIQPAKLEDSAVYLCASSRGGGGTDTQYFGPGTRLTVL.

The V call is TRBV27, the J call TRBJ1-5, with D possibly being TRBD1 (5 bases). The CDR3 length is 13 residues. The V gene lost 3 bases and the J gene lost 4 bases, with 7 bases spanning the gap. Germline lookup yields CDR1 MNHEY and CDR2 SMNVEV (reference sequence). The CDR3 coding sequence is TGTGCCAGCAGTTTGACAGAAAATCAGCCCCAGCATTTT. Protein product: CASSLTENQPQHF.

This clone was picked up one time. This chain links TRBV5-1 with TRBJ2-3, with a weak D call TRBD2 (6 bases). V was cut by 3 bases and J by 6 bases, with 17 bases left in between. The CDR3 is made up of 15 amino acids. Germline values: CDR1 SGHRS, CDR2 YFSETQ. CDR3 amino acids: CASSWTTDGYDTQYF. The CDR3 DNA is TGCGCCAGCAGCTGGACTACGGACGGATACGATACGCAGTATTTT.

The chain is built from TRBV4-3 and TRBJ2-7; D is uncertain. Between the trimmed V and J ends, which lost 0 bases and 9 bases, there was a span of 12 bases. Germline CDR1 is LGHNA and CDR2 is YSLEER. This CDR3 has 13 residues. CDR3 nucleotides: TGCGCCAGCAGCCAAGATACGTGGGGTTGGCAGTACTTC. Protein: CASSQDTWGWQYF.

The chain is built from TRBV7-3 and TRBJ2-7; TRBD1 is a possible D gene (6 bases). The CDR3 is 12 amino acids. V was pared by 10 bases and J by 6 bases, with 16 bases between. Looked up from germline, CDR1 is SGHTA and CDR2 is FQGTGA. The CDR3: CAIGTPSGEQYF. The CDR3 DNA reads as TGTGCCATTGGGACACCCTCGGGCGAGCAGTACTTC.

The J gene is TRBJ2-2, the V gene TRBV7-9; D may be TRBD2 (5 bases). V was trimmed by 5 bases and J by 5 bases, leaving 12 bases between them. Germline CDR1 SEHNR, CDR2 FQNEAQ (reference sequence). The CDR3 is 14 residues long. In nucleotides, the CDR3 is TGTGCCAGCAGCCATCAACGGGATACCGGGGAGCTGTTTTTT. Translated: CASSHQRDTGELFF.

The chain links TRBV28 to TRBJ2-2; 8 bases fit TRBD2. Germline assignment: CDR1 MDHEN and CDR2 SYDVKM. The CDR3 loop spans 14 amino acids. The V and J ends lost 11 bases and 5 bases, in that order; junction bases with no gene match: 10. The CDR3 region has the DNA TGTGCCGCTGCCCGGGGGGGCAGAACCGGGGAGCTGTTTTTT. Its protein product is CAAARGGRTGELFF. The whole variable domain, filled in from reference TRBV28 and TRBJ2-2, reads DVKVTQSSRYLVKRTGEKVFLECVQDMDHENMFWYRQDPGLGLRLIYFSYDVKMKEKGDIPEGYSVSREKKERFSLILESASTNQTSMYLCAAARGGRTGELFFGEGSRLTVL.

This sequence joins TRBV7-2 and TRBJ2-1; unclear D gene. The V gene lost 3 bases and the J gene lost 5 bases, with 2 bases spanning the gap. This CDR3 has 11 amino acids. Germline V gene data show CDR1 as SGHTA and CDR2 as FQGNSA. For the CDR3, the DNA is TGTGCCAGCAGCTTTAACAATGAGCAGTTCTTC. It encodes CASSFNNEQFF.

The rearrangement uses TRBV2 and TRBJ2-7, with TRBD1 matching 9 bases. Germline V gene lookup returns CDR1 SNHLY and CDR2 FYNNEI. J gave up 3 bases and V 1 base, and 7 bases lay outside the gene matches. The CDR3 covers 16 residues. As DNA, the CDR3 is TGTGCCAGCAGTGAAGGGGCTGGGACAGGGTTCTACGAGCAGTACTTC. As protein: CASSEGAGTGFYEQYF.

J is TRBJ1-1 and V is TRBV27, with D perhaps TRBD1 (5 bases). CDR1 MNHEY and CDR2 SMNVEV come from the germline V gene (reference sequence). V was clipped by 4 bases and J by 2 bases, with 14 bases between them. The CDR3 is made up of 15 amino acids. CDR3 sequence reads: CASSWGREGNTEAFF. CDR3 sequence (DNA): TGTGCCAGCAGTTGGGGCCGGGAAGGAAACACTGAAGCTTTCTTT.

The chain joins TRBV3-1 (or the pseudogene TRBV3-2) to TRBJ1-4; D unresolved. V lost 5 bases, J lost 3 bases, and 13 bases lay in between. The CDR3 spans 15 residues. CDR1 and CDR2 from the germline V gene are LGHDT and YNNKEL (reference sequence). The DNA of the CDR3 is TGTGCCAGCAGCGCGACTTGGGTAGCTAATGAAAAACTGTTTTTT. Encoded protein: CASSATWVANEKLFF.

In this sample, this clone turned up a few times. The chain employs TRBV29-1 and TRBJ2-1; TRBD1 is a possible D gene (5 bases). Germline CDR1 is SQVTM and CDR2 is ANQGSEA. This CDR3 is 12 amino acids long. V was clipped by 5 bases and J by 4 bases, with 9 bases between them. As DNA, the CDR3 is TGCAGCGTTCAACCAGGGTACAATGAGCAGTTCTTC. Translation gives CSVQPGYNEQFF.

V gene TRBV28 combines with J gene TRBJ1-5, with D possibly being TRBD1 (5 bases). The CDR3 is 20 amino acids. Germline CDR1 is MDHEN and CDR2 is SYDVKM. The V and J ends lost 1 base and 0 bases respectively, with 22 bases between them. DNA of the CDR3: TGTGCCAGCAGTTTATTCTGGGGCCCGGTGGGGGAGCCTAGCAATCAGCCCCAGCATTTT. This gives the protein CASSLFWGPVGEPSNQPQHF.

Here the CDR3 reads CASSLDPGVGETQYF. The CDR3 DNA sequence: TGTGCCAGCAGCTTAGACCCGGGGGTGGGGGAGACCCAGTACTTC. The chain employs TRBV7-2 and TRBJ2-5; the D gene is possibly TRBD2 (6 bases). CDR1 SGHTA and CDR2 FQGNSA come from the germline V gene. CDR3 length: 15 residues. Trimming took off 1 base at V and 5 bases at J, with 14 bases between the two ends.

V usage is TRBV7-8 and J usage is TRBJ1-2; no clear D gene. This CDR3 has 13 residues. Germline V gene data show CDR1 as SGHVS and CDR2 as FQNEAQ. V lost 4 bases and J 2 bases, leaving 8 bases between the germline ends. The CDR3 DNA is TGTGCCAGCAGCTCGGCGGGGAACTATGGCTACACCTTC. Residues: CASSSAGNYGYTF.

The gene calls are TRBV2 and TRBJ2-7; D is perhaps TRBD1 (6 bases). Trimming removed 2 bases at V and 0 bases at J, with 20 bases between. Germline V lookup: CDR1 SNHLY, CDR2 FYNNEI. This CDR3 has 18 residues. The chain's CDR3 is CASSERWAGAVTSYEQYF. The CDR3, as DNA: TGTGCCAGCAGTGAAAGATGGGCAGGGGCCGTCACCTCCTACGAGCAGTACTTC.

V usage is TRBV5-1 and J usage is TRBJ2-1; TRBD1 agrees at 8 bases. Per the germline V gene, CDR1 is SGHRS and CDR2 is YFSETQ. After removal of 7 bases from V and 3 bases from J, the junction contained 12 bases not matched to a gene. The CDR3 has 16 amino acids. The DNA for the CDR3 is TGCGCCAGCGCTCCAACGCCAGGGGGCAACTACAATGAGCAGTTCTTC. Translated: CASAPTPGGNYNEQFF.

The chain uses TRBV9 and TRBJ2-3; D gene ambiguous. V was cut by 6 bases and J by 5 bases, with 16 bases left in between. The CDR3 loop spans 14 amino acids. Per germline, CDR1 SGDLS and CDR2 YYNGEE. This CDR3 reads CASTVGVSGDTQYF. CDR3 nucleotide sequence: TGTGCCAGCACCGTGGGTGTTTCTGGAGATACGCAGTATTTT.

Here the CDR3 DNA reads TGTGCCAGCAGTTCACTTATAGCGGGAGTGGGAGAGACCCAGTACTTC. Protein product: CASSSLIAGVGETQYF. This chain connects TRBV6-2 or TRBV6-3 to TRBJ2-5, with 9 bases aligning to TRBD2. The CDR3 is 16 residues long. The germline V gene encodes CDR1 MNHEY and CDR2 SVGEGT. J gave up 4 bases and V 4 bases, and 10 bases lay outside the gene matches.

The V gene is TRBV9, the J gene TRBJ2-3; D tentatively reads TRBD1 or TRBD2 (6 bases each). This CDR3 is built from 15 residues. Germline V gene lookup returns CDR1 SGDLS and CDR2 YYNGEE. V was pared by 4 bases and J by 3 bases, with 15 bases between. CDR3 nucleotides: TGTGCCAGCAGCTCGCGGGACAAGGGAACAGATACGCAGTATTTT. This codes for CASSSRDKGTDTQYF.

The chain employs TRBV5-1 and TRBJ1-5; D call uncertain. V was shortened by 0 bases and J by 1 base, with 5 bases between the two germline ends. Germline V gene data show CDR1 as SGHRS and CDR2 as YFSETQ. CDR3 length equals 14 residues. The CDR3 DNA is TGCGCCAGCAGCTTGGGGTCAAGCAATCAGCCCCAGCATTTT. Translated: CASSLGSSNQPQHF.